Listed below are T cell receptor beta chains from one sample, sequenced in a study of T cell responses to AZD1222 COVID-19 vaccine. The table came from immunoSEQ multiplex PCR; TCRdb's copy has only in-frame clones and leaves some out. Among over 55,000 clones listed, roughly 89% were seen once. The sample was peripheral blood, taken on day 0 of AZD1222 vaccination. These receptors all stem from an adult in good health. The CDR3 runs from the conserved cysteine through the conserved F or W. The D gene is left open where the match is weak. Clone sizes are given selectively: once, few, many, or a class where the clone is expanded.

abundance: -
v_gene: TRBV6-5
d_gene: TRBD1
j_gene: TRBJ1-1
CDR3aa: CASKTGTGGAEAFF
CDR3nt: TGTGCCAGCAAGACCGGGACAGGTGGGGCTGAAGCTTTCTTT

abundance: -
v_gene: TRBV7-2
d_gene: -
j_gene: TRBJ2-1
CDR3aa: CASSLVYSNNEQFF
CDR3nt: TGTGCCAGCAGCTTAGTTTACAGCAACAATGAGCAGTTCTTC

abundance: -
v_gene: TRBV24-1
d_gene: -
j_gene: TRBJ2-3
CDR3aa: CATGTGEDTQYF
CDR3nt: TGTGCCACCGGGACTGGGGAGGATACGCAGTATTTT

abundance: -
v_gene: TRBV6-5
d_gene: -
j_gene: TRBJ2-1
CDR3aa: CASSYSGGGDYNEQFF
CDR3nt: TGTGCCAGCAGTTACTCTGGAGGGGGCGACTACAATGAGCAGTTCTTC

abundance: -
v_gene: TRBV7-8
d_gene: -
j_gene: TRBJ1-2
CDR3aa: CASSLTGGQAYGYTF
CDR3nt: TGTGCCAGCAGCTTAACGGGTGGGCAGGCCTATGGCTACACCTTC

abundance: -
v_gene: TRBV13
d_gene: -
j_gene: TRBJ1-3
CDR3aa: CASSPGLTGNTIYF
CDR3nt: TGTGCCAGCAGCCCAGGACTGACTGGAAACACCATATATTTT

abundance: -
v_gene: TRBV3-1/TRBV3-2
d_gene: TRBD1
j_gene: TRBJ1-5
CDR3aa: CASSPSWDRAQPQHF
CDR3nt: TGTGCCAGCAGTCCTAGCTGGGACAGGGCTCAGCCCCAGCATTTT

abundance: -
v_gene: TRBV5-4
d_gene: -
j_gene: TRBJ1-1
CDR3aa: CASAMAGQEGEAFF
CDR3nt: TGTGCCAGCGCGATGGCGGGCCAGGAGGGTGAAGCTTTCTTT

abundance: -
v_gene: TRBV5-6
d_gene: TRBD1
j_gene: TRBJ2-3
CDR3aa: CASRDTGDSTDTQYF
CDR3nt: TGTGCCAGCAGGGACACAGGGGACAGCACAGATACGCAGTATTTT

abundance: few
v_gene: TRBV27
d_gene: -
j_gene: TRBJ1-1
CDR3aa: CASSAGGTEAFF
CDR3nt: TGTGCCAGCAGCGCCGGGGGGACTGAAGCTTTCTTT

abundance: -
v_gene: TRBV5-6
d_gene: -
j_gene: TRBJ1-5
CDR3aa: CASSLRQTGKPQHF
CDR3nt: TGTGCCAGCAGCTTGCGACAGACGGGAAAGCCCCAGCATTTT

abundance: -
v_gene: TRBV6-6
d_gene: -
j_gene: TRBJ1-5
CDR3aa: CASSPRYMAGGGYSNQPQHF
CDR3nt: TGTGCCAGCAGCCCACGGTATATGGCCGGAGGGGGGTATAGCAATCAGCCCCAGCATTTT

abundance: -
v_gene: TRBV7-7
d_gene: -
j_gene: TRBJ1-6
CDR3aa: CASSPNPLDRFRRSSYNSPLHF
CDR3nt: TGTGCCAGCAGCCCTAACCCCCTCGACAGGTTCCGGCGGAGCTCCTATAATTCACCCCTCCACTTT

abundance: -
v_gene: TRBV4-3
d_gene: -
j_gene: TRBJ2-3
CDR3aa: CASSQDEATDTQYF
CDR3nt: TGCGCCAGCAGCCAAGATGAGGCCACAGATACGCAGTATTTT

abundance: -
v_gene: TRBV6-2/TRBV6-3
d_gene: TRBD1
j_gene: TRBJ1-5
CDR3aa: CASSNGYRGGNQPQHF
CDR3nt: TGTGCCAGCAGTAACGGTTACAGGGGCGGCAATCAGCCCCAGCATTTT

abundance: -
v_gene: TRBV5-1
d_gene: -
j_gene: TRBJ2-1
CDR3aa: CASSLEGVGYNEQFF
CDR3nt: TGCGCCAGCAGCTTGGAGGGGGTTGGCTACAATGAGCAGTTCTTC

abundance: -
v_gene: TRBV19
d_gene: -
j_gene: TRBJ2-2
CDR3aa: CASSMLQKDTGELFF
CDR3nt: TGTGCCAGTAGTATGTTACAGAAGGACACCGGGGAGCTGTTTTTT

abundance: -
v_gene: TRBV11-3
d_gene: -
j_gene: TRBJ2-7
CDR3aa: CASRGSGRIYEQYF
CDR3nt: TGTGCCAGCAGAGGGTCGGGACGTATCTACGAGCAGTACTTC

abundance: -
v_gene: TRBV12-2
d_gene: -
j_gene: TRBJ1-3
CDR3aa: CASRSLKSSGNTIYF
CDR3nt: TGTGCAAGTCGCTCCCTTAAGAGCTCTGGAAACACCATATATTTT

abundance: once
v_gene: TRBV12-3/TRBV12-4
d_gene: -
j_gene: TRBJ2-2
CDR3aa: CASNRGAGELFF
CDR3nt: TGTGCCAGCAACCGCGGAGCCGGGGAGCTGTTTTTT

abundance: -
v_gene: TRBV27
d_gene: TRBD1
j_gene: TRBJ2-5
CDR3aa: CASRRQGSSGETQYF
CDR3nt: TGTGCCAGCAGGCGACAGGGGTCCTCAGGGGAGACCCAGTACTTC

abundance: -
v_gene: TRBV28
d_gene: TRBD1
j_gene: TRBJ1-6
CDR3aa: CASTTGGSPLHF
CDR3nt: TGTGCCAGCACAACAGGGGGCTCACCCCTCCACTTT

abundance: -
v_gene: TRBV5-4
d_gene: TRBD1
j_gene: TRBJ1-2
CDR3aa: CASSPTAPGQAHGGYTF
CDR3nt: TGTGCCAGCAGCCCAACGGCTCCGGGACAGGCCCATGGTGGCTACACCTTC

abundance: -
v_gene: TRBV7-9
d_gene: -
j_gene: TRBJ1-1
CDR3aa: CASSFEGWTEAFF
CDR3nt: TGTGCCAGCAGCTTCGAGGGGTGGACTGAAGCTTTCTTT

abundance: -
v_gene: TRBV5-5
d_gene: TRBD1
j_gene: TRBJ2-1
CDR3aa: CASRRQGAASYNEQFF
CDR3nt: TGTGCCAGCAGGCGACAGGGGGCTGCATCCTACAATGAGCAGTTCTTC

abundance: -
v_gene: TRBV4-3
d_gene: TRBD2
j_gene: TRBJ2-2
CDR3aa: CASSQDRASGANTGELFF
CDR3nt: TGCGCCAGCAGCCAAGATAGGGCTAGCGGGGCGAACACCGGGGAGCTGTTTTTT

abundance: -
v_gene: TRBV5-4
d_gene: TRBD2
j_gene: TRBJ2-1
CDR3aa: CASSWVYGGGEQFF
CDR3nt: TGTGCCAGCAGCTGGGTCTATGGCGGGGGTGAGCAGTTCTTC

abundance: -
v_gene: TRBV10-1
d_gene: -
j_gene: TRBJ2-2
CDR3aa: CASPDVPTGELFF
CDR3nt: TGCGCCAGCCCAGACGTTCCCACCGGGGAGCTGTTTTTT

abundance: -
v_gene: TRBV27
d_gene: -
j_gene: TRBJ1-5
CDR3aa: CASSWSTRQPQHF
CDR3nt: TGTGCCAGCAGTTGGTCGACGCGTCAGCCCCAGCATTTT

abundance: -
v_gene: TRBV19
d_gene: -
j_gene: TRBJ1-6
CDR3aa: CASSLLSGTLHF
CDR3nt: TGTGCCAGTAGCCTCCTGTCCGGGACCCTCCACTTT

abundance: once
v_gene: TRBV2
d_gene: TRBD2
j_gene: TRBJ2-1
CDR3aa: CASSERVIAGNEQFF
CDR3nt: TGTGCCAGCAGTGAAAGGGTAATAGCGGGGAATGAGCAGTTCTTC

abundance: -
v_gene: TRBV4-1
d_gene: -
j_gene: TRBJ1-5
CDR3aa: CASSPRTVLNQPQHF
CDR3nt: TGCGCCAGCAGCCCCCGGACAGTTCTGAATCAGCCCCAGCATTTT

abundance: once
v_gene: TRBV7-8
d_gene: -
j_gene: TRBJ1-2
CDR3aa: CASSLAMPAGYTF
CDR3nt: TGTGCCAGCAGCTTAGCGATGCCAGCCGGCTACACCTTC

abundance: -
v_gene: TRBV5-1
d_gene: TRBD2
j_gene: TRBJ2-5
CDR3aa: CASSSTSSRGETQYF
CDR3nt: TGCGCCAGCAGTTCGACTAGCAGCCGGGGAGAGACCCAGTACTTC

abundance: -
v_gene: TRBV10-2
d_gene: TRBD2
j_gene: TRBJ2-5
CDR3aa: CASRFGLAGGQETQYF
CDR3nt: TGCGCCAGCAGATTCGGACTAGCGGGGGGCCAAGAGACCCAGTACTTC

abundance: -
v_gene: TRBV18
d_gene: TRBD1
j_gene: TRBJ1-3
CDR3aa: CASSPGQISSGNTIYF
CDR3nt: TGTGCCAGCTCACCGGGACAGATAAGCTCTGGAAACACCATATATTTT

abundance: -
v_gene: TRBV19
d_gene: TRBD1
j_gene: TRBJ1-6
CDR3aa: CASLPGQGKFTLHF
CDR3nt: TGTGCCAGCCTCCCGGGACAGGGCAAATTCACCCTCCACTTT

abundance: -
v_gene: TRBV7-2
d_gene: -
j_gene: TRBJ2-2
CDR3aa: CASSSHYTPLDRVGELFF
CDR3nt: TGTGCCAGCAGCTCACATTATACCCCACTGGACAGAGTCGGGGAGCTGTTTTTT

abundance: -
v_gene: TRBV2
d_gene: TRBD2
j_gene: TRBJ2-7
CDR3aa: CASTFWGGHEQYF
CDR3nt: TGTGCCAGCACCTTCTGGGGGGGACACGAGCAGTACTTC

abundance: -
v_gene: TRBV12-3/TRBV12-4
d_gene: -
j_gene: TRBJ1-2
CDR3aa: CASSPAGGYGYTF
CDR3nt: TGTGCCAGCAGTCCCGCTGGCGGCTATGGCTACACCTTC

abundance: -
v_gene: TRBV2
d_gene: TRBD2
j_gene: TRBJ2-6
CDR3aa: CASSEVPLAGGLGANVLTF
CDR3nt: TGTGCCAGCAGTGAAGTACCCCTAGCGGGGGGGCTTGGGGCCAACGTCCTGACTTTC

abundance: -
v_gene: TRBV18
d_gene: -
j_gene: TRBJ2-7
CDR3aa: CASSPTVGTAEQYF
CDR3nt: TGTGCCAGCTCACCAACCGTGGGGACGGCGGAGCAGTACTTC

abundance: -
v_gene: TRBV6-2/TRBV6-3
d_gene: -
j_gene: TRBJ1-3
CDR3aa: CASSYSTAGSGNTIYF
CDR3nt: TGTGCCAGCAGTTACTCGACCGCGGGCTCTGGAAACACCATATATTTT

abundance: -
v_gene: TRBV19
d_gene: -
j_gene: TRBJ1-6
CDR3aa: CASKGSYNSPLHF
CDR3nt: TGTGCCAGTAAGGGTTCCTATAATTCACCCCTCCACTTT

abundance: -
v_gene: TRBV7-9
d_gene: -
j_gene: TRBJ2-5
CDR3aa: CAIPKWETQYF
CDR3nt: TGTGCCATTCCAAAGTGGGAGACCCAGTACTTC

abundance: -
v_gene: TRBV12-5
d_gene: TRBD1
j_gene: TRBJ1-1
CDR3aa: CASGSSGGTEAFF
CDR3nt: TGTGCTAGTGGTTCGTCAGGGGGCACTGAAGCTTTCTTT

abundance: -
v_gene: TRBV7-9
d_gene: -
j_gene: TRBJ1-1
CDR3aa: CASSFGVAEAFF
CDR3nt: TGTGCCAGCAGCTTTGGCGTCGCTGAAGCTTTCTTT

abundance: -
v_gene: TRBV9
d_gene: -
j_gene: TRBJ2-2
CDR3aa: CASSLNFKTSPNTGELFF
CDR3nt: TGTGCCAGCAGCTTAAACTTCAAAACATCGCCGAACACCGGGGAGCTGTTTTTT